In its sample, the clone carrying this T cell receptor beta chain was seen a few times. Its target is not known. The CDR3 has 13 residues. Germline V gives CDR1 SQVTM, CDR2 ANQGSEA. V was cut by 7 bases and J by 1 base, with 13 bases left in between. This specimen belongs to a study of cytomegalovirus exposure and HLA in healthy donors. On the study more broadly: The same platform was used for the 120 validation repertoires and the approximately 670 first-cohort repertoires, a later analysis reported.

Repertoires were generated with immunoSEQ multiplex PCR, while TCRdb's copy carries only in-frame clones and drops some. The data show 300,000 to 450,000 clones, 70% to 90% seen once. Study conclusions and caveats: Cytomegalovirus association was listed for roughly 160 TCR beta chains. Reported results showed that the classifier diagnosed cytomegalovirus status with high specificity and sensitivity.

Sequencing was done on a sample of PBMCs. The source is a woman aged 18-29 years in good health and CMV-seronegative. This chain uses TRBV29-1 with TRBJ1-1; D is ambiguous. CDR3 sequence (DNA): TGCAGCGGACGGGAACAGTCGAACACTGAAGCTTTCTTT. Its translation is CSGREQSNTEAFF. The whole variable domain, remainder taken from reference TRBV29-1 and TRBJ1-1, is SAVISQKPSRDICQRGTSLTIQCQVDSQVTMMFWYRQQPGQSLTLIATANQGSEATYESGFVIDKFPISRPNLTFSTLTVSNMSPEDSSIYLCSGREQSNTEAFFGQGTRLTVV.